This paragraph reports one T cell receptor (beta chain). The antigen remains unidentified. The sample comes from a study of T cell responses to AZD1222 COVID-19 vaccine. Study results and limitations: Repertoire samples came only from after the peak T cell response. Vaccine-related CD4 TCRs covered spike, predominating at 160-218 and 743-854.

Deletions cut 1 base from V and 10 bases from J, with 5 bases between. The germline V gene has CDR1 SGHDN and CDR2 FVKESK. The CDR3 consists of 11 residues. Clones were read by immunoSEQ multiplex PCR, and TCRdb kept only the in-frame ones, dropping some. The profile shows more than 100,000 clones, 70% to 90% of them singletons. V usage is TRBV14 and J usage is TRBJ2-1; D is possibly TRBD2 (5 bases). The sequences come from peripheral blood, collected on day 0 of AZD1222 vaccination. This TCR derives from an adult in good health. The CDR3 coding sequence is TGTGCCAGCAGCCAAGCGGGAGAGCAGTTCTTC. This sequence encodes CASSQAGEQFF.